Listed below are T cell receptor beta chains from one sample, sequenced in a study of CD8+CD57+ T cells in acquired aplastic anemia. TCRdb itself ran the reads through MiXCR, one entry per CDR3 protein. The sample shows 180,000 or so distinct CDR3 sequences, under 55% of them seen only once. The specimen was sorted CD4+, CD8+, or CD8+CD57+ T cells (not recorded which) from PBMCs. The receptors originated from a human donor with aplastic anemia. The CDR3 runs from the conserved cysteine through the conserved F or W. The D gene is left open where the match is weak. Size values are once, few and many counts, or a class for expanded clones, and some rows have none.

TRBV29-1	TRBD1	TRBJ2-2	NA	TGCAGCTCCACGGGACAGGATGAAAGCGGGGAGCTGTTTTTT	CSSTGQDESGELFF
TRBV12-3/TRBV12-4	NA	TRBJ2-5	many	TGTGCCAGCAGTTTGGGAACGGCCCAGTACTTC	CASSLGTAQYF
TRBV7-3	NA	TRBJ2-3	once	TGTGCCAGCAGCCGACGGGGTTGGGATACGCAGTATTTT	CASSRRGWDTQYF
TRBV4-1	NA	TRBJ2-3	many	TGCGCCAGCAGCCAAAGCCTGGCCACAGATACGCAGTATTTT	CASSQSLATDTQYF
TRBV7-9	TRBD2	TRBJ2-2	NA	TGTGCCAGCAGGAGCGGGGCCGGGGAGCTGTTTTTT	CASRSGAGELFF
TRBV6-5	NA	TRBJ2-1	NA	TGTGCCAGCAAACCCCGGGGGGCGAGGTACAATGAGCAGTTCTTC	CASKPRGARYNEQFF
TRBV20-1	TRBD1	TRBJ1-6	NA	TGCAGTGCTAGAGAGGGACCCCGGGACAGCTATAATTCACCCCTCCACTTT	CSAREGPRDSYNSPLHF
TRBV2	NA	TRBJ2-1	NA	TGTGCCAGCGGGGAACGAGGGTCCTACAATGAGCAGTCCTTC	CASGERGSYNEQSF
TRBV10-3	NA	TRBJ2-2	NA	TGTGCCACCTACACTCTCTTCGGGACTGATGACACCGGGGAGCTGTTTTTT	CATYTLFGTDDTGELFF
TRBV2	TRBD2	TRBJ2-1	NA	TGTGCCAGCAGGAGGCTAGCGGGTCGCAATGAGCAGTTCTTC	CASRRLAGRNEQFF
TRBV11-2	NA	TRBJ1-2	many	TGTGCCAGCAGCCCGAACTATGGCTACACCTTC	CASSPNYGYTF
TRBV5-5	TRBD1	TRBJ1-1	many	TGTGCCAGCAGCTTGGAACAGGGGATTTCTGAAGCTTTCTTT	CASSLEQGISEAFF
TRBV6-1	NA	TRBJ1-1	NA	TGTGCCAGCAGTGACAGGGGAAAAGCTTTCTTT	CASSDRGKAFF
TRBV14	TRBD2	TRBJ2-1	NA	TGTGCCAGCAGCTTACTTAGCGGGAGTCTTAATGAGCAGTTCTTC	CASSLLSGSLNEQFF
TRBV4-2	NA	TRBJ1-1	few	TGTGCCAGCAGCCAAGAAGCGAACACTGAAGCTTTCTTT	CASSQEANTEAFF
TRBV6-1	TRBD1	TRBJ1-5	many	TGTGCCAGTCGGACAGGGGGCGAATTTCAGCCCCAGCATTTT	CASRTGGEFQPQHF
TRBV7-3	TRBD2	TRBJ2-3	many	TGTGCCAGCAGCCCTACGACTAGCGGGGCTACAGATACGCAGTATTTT	CASSPTTSGATDTQYF
TRBV18	NA	TRBJ1-3	NA	TGTGCCAGCTCACCGCGGACAGCCTCTGGAAACACCATATATTTT	CASSPRTASGNTIYF
TRBV20-1	NA	TRBJ2-5	NA	TGTCCTGCGGGGACCCAGTACTTC	CPAGTQYF
TRBV4-2	NA	TRBJ2-1	NA	TGTGCCAGCAGCTTCGGGACTGCCCTTAATGAGCAGTTCTTC	CASSFGTALNEQFF
TRBV14	NA	TRBJ2-7	NA	TGTGCCAGTAGCCGAGATGGTCCGTACGAGCAGTACTTC	CASSRDGPYEQYF
TRBV5-4	TRBD1	TRBJ2-1	NA	TGTGCCAGCAGAGGGGGACAGGGGGCCTATGAGCAGTTCTTC	CASRGGQGAYEQFF
TRBV3-1	NA	TRBJ2-5	many	TGTGCCAGCAGCCAAGTTGGGGGGCAGGGGGAGACCCAGTACTTC	CASSQVGGQGETQYF
TRBV4-2	NA	TRBJ1-1	NA	TGTGCCAGCAGCCACCTCGGGGGAGGAACTGAAGCTTTCTTT	CASSHLGGGTEAFF
TRBV18	NA	TRBJ2-7	many	TGTGCCAGCTCACCATTAGGAACCTCCTACGAGCAGTACTTC	CASSPLGTSYEQYF
TRBV7-9	TRBD1	TRBJ2-5	many	TGTGCCAGCAGCTTAATAGGGGGCGCGCGTCAAGAGACCCAGTACTTC	CASSLIGGARQETQYF
TRBV15	NA	TRBJ2-7	NA	TGTGCCACCAGCAGTTACTCCCCGGGGGTGCCAACCTACGAGCAGTACTTC	CATSSYSPGVPTYEQYF
TRBV7-3	TRBD2	TRBJ2-3	NA	TGTGCCAGCAGCTTAATTGGGACTAGCGGGGGGGCTGGGGATACGCAGTATTTT	CASSLIGTSGGAGDTQYF
TRBV20-1	NA	TRBJ2-7	NA	TGCAGTGCTAGAGATACAGGGGACTTCTACGAGCAGTACTTC	CSARDTGDFYEQYF
TRBV10-2	TRBD1	TRBJ1-1	NA	TGCGCCAGCAGTTTCTTACAGGGGACTGAAGCTTTCTTT	CASSFLQGTEAFF
TRBV11-1	NA	TRBJ2-5	once	TGTGCCAGCAGCTTAAAGGAAAGGGGGGACGGGGAGACCCAGTACTTC	CASSLKERGDGETQYF
TRBV20-1	NA	TRBJ2-7	NA	TGCAGTGCTAGCAGGCGGGCCCCCTACGAGCAGTACTTC	CSASRRAPYEQYF
TRBV6-2/TRBV6-3	TRBD2	TRBJ2-3	NA	TGTGCCAGCAGTTACGGCGCGTTGAAGCGGGGGGACCCACCTAGCACAGATACGCATTATTTT	CASSYGALKRGDPPSTDTHYF
TRBV20-1	TRBD2	TRBJ2-5	NA	TGCAGTGCTACCGGGACTAGCGGGGATAGCCGGGAGACCCAGTACTTC	CSATGTSGDSRETQYF
TRBV20-1	NA	TRBJ2-1	many	TGCAGTTGTCAATCCCTAAGGGGGGGGGATACTTACAATGAGCAGTTCTTC	CSCQSLRGGDTYNEQFF
TRBV20-1	TRBD2	TRBJ2-7	many	TGCAGTGCCAGGGGACTAGTCTACGAGCAGTACTTC	CSARGLVYEQYF
TRBV4-1	TRBD1	TRBJ2-2	once	TGCGCCAGCAGCCAAGATCGCAGGACAGGGGAGGACGGGGAGCTGTTTTTT	CASSQDRRTGEDGELFF
TRBV5-1	NA	TRBJ2-2	NA	TGCGCCAGCAGCTTGTCGGGACGCCTGAACACCGGGGAGCTGTTTTTT	CASSLSGRLNTGELFF
TRBV2	TRBD1	TRBJ1-5	few	TGTGCCAGCAGCGCCGGACAGGGACATCAGCCCCAGCATTTT	CASSAGQGHQPQHF
TRBV7-9	NA	TRBJ1-1	NA	TGTGCCAGCAGCTTAGAATCCACTGAAGCTTTCTTT	CASSLESTEAFF
TRBV7-8	NA	TRBJ2-3	few	TGTGCCAGCAGCACCTCCCGGGACACGCTACACAGATCCCTAACCACAGATACGCAGTATTTT	CASSTSRDTLHRSLTTDTQYF
TRBV10-3	NA	TRBJ2-2	NA	TGTGCCACCAGTGCTCCGGTGGACACCGGGGAGCTGTTTTTT	CATSAPVDTGELFF
TRBV20-1	NA	TRBJ1-1	NA	TGCAGTGCTAGGCAGGGATTATACACTGAAGCTTTCTTT	CSARQGLYTEAFF
TRBV10-3	TRBD2	TRBJ2-3	many	TGTGCCATCAGTGAGTCGAAAGGGACTAGCGGGGGCAAGGTCGGCACAGATACGCAGTATTTT	CAISESKGTSGGKVGTDTQYF
TRBV2	NA	TRBJ2-3	NA	TGTGCCAGCACGGCAGGCACAGATACGCAGTATTTT	CASTAGTDTQYF
TRBV24-1	TRBD1	TRBJ1-2	NA	TGTGCCACCAGTGATATGACAGGGAACTATGGCTACACCTTC	CATSDMTGNYGYTF
TRBV7-9	TRBD1	TRBJ2-1	many	TGTGCCAGCAGCCCAGTAACAGGGGGCTACAATGAGCAGTTCTTC	CASSPVTGGYNEQFF
TRBV12-3/TRBV12-4	TRBD2	TRBJ2-5	many	TGTGCCAGCAGTCCCAACCGCCTAGCGGGGGGGCGACGAGAGACCCAGTACTTC	CASSPNRLAGGRRETQYF
TRBV15	TRBD1	TRBJ2-6	NA	TGTGCCACCAGCAGAGGAGGCACAGGGGACGGGGCCAACGTCCTGACTTTC	CATSRGGTGDGANVLTF
TRBV3-1	TRBD1	TRBJ2-7	many	TGTGCCAGCAGCCAAGAAAACAGGGGAAGGCACGAGCAGTACTTC	CASSQENRGRHEQYF